This entry describes one TCR beta chain. The data were obtained in a study of early T cells in non-severe SARS-CoV-2 infection. Unmatched junction bases numbered 3, after V lost 2 bases and J lost 1 base. This CDR3 is built from 15 residues. CDR1 is SEHNR, CDR2 FQNEAQ, per germline (reference sequence). TCRdb processed the 5' RACE reads anew with MiXCR; each CDR3 protein has one entry. The table includes about 100,000 distinct CDR3 sequences, 10% to 15% detected once. The chain employs TRBV7-9 and TRBJ1-1; 8 nucleotides line up with TRBD1. The receptor was isolated from an adult who was a healthcare worker with PCR-confirmed SARS-CoV-2 infection or an uninfected control (not recorded which). Source material: whole blood. CDR3 DNA sequence: TGTGCCAGCAGCTTAAGGACAGGGCCGAACACTGAAGCTTTCTTT. Translated: CASSLRTGPNTEAFF. Variable domain in full (rest from reference TRBV7-9 and TRBJ1-1): DTGVSQNPRHKITKRGQNVTFRCDPISEHNRLYWYRQTLGQGPEFLTYFQNEAQLEKSRLLSDRFSAERPKGSFSTLEIQRTEQGDSAMYLCASSLRTGPNTEAFFGQGTRLTVV.